This T cell receptor beta chain was identified during a study of blood T cell repertoires in COVID-19. Looking at the study overall: The United States, Italy and Spain were the sources of the acute and convalescent COVID-19 samples. The analysed material was cDNA or gDNA that came from T cells, B-cell-depleted T cells, or PBMCs.

From germline, CDR1 is MNHEY and CDR2 SVGAGI. The CDR3 spans 13 residues. The assay was immunoSEQ multiplex PCR, and TCRdb's table has in-frame clones only and misses some. Among around 300,000 clones listed, about 90% were seen once. Cohort 3 donors counted as recovered after two negative PCRs, clearance, or resolved symptoms. The source material was PBMCs or T cells enriched from blood (not recorded which). J is TRBJ1-2 and V is TRBV6-5, with D unresolved. The sequence was obtained from a young woman who had recovered from COVID-19. The DNA of the CDR3 is TGTACTGTAAAACAGCCGACTAACTATGGCTACACCTTC. Protein: CTVKQPTNYGYTF.